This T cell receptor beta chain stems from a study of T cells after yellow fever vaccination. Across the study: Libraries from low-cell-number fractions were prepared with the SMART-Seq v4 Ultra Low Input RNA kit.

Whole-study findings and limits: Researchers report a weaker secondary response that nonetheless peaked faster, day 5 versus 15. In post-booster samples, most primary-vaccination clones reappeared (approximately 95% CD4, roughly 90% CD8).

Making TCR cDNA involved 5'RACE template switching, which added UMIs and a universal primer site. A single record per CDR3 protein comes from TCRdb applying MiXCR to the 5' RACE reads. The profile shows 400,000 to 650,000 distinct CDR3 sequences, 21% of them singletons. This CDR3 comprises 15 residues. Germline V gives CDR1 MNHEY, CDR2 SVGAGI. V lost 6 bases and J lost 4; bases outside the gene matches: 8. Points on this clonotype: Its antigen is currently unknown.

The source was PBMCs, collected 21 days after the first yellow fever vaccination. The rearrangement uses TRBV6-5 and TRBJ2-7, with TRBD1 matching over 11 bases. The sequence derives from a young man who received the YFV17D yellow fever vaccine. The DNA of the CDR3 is TGTGCCAGCAGCACTCGGGACAGGGGGTTTTACGAGCAGTACTTC. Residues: CASSTRDRGFYEQYF.